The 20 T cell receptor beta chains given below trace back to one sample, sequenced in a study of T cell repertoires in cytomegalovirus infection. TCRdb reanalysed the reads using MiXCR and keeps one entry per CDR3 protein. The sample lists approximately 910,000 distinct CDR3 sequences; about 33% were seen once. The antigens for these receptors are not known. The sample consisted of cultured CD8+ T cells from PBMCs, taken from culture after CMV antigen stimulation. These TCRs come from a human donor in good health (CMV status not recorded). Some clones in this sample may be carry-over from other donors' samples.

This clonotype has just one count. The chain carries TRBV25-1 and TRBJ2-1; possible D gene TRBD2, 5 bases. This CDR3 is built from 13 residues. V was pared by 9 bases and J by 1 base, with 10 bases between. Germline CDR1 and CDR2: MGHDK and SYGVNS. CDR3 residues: CARLGDSYNEQFF. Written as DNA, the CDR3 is TGTGCCAGACTAGGAGATTCCTACAATGAGCAGTTCTTC.

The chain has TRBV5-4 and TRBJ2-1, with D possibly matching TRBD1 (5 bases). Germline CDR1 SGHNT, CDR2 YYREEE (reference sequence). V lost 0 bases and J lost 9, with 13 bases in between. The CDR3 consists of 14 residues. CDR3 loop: CASSLEQERGEQFF. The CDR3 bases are TGTGCCAGCAGCTTGGAACAGGAAAGGGGTGAGCAGTTCTTC.

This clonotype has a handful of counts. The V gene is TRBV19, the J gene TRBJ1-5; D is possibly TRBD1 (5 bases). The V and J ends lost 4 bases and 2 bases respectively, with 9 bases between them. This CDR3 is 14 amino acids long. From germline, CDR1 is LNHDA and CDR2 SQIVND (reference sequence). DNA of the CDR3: TGTGCCAGTAGTACAGGGTGGGGCAATCAGCCCCAGCATTTT. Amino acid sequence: CASSTGWGNQPQHF.

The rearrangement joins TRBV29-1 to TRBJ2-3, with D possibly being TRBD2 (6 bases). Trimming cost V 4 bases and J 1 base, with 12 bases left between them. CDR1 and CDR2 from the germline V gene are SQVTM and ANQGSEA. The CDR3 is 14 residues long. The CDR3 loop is CSVAPGRGTDTQYF. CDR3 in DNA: TGCAGCGTTGCCCCCGGGAGAGGCACAGATACGCAGTATTTT.

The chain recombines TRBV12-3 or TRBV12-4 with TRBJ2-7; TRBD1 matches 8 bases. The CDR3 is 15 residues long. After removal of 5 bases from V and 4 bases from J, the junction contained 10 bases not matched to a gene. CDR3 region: CASSLGQGDPYEQYF. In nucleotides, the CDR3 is TGTGCCAGCAGTCTAGGACAGGGTGACCCATACGAGCAGTACTTC.

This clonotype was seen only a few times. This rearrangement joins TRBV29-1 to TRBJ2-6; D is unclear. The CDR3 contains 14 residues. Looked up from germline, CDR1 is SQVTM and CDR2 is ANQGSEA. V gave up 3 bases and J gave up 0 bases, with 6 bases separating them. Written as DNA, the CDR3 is TGCAGCGTTGAGTTGGGCTCTGGGGCCAACGTCCTGACTTTC. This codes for CSVELGSGANVLTF.

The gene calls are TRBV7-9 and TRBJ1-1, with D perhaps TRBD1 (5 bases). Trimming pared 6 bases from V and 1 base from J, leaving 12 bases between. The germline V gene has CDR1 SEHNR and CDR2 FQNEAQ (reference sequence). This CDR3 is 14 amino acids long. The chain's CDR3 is CASRTEGKNTEAFF. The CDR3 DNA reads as TGTGCCAGCAGGACAGAGGGAAAGAACACTGAAGCTTTCTTT.

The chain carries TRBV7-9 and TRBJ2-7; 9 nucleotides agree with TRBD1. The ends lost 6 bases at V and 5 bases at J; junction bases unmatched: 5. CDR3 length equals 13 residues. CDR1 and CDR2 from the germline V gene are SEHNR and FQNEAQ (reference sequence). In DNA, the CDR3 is TGTGCCAGCAGTTCTACAGGGGGCCACGAGCAGTACGTC. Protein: CASSSTGGHEQYV.

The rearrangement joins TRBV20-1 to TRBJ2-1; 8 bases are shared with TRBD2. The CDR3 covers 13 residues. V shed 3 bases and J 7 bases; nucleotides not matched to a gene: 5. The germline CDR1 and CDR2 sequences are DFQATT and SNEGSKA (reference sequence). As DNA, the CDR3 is TGCAGTGCTAGGCGGGAGGACAGAAATGAGCAGTTCTTC. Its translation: CSARREDRNEQFF.

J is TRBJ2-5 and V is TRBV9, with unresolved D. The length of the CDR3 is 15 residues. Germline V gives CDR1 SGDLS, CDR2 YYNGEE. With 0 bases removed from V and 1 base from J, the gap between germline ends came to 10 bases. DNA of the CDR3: TGTGCCAGCAGCGTAGCCAGTAGTCGCCAAGAGACCCAGTACTTC. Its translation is CASSVASSRQETQYF. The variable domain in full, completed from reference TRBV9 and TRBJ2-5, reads DSGVTQTPKHLITATGQRVTLRCSPRSGDLSVYWYQQSLDQGLQFLIQYYNGEERAKGNILERFSAQQFPDLHSELNLSSLELGDSALYFCASSVASSRQETQYFGPGTRLLVL.

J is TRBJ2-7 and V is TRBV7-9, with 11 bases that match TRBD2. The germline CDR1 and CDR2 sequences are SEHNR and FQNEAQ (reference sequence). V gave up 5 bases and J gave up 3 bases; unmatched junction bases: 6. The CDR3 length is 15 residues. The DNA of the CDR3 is TGTGCCAGCAGCCCAGGGACTAGCGGATACTACGAGCAGTACTTC. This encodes CASSPGTSGYYEQYF.

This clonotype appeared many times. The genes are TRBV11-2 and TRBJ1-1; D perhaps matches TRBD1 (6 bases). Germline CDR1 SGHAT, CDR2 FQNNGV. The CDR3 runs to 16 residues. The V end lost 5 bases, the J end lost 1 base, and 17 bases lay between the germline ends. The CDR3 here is CASSPGPGQGNTEAFF. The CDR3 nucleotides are TGTGCCAGCAGCCCAGGACCGGGACAAGGGAACACTGAAGCTTTCTTT.

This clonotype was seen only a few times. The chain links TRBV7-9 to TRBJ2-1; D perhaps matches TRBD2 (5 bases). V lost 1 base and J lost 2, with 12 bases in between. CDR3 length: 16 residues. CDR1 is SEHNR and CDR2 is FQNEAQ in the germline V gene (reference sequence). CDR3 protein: CASSLGGLLAYNEQFF. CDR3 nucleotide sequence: TGTGCCAGCAGCTTAGGAGGGCTGCTGGCCTACAATGAGCAGTTCTTC.

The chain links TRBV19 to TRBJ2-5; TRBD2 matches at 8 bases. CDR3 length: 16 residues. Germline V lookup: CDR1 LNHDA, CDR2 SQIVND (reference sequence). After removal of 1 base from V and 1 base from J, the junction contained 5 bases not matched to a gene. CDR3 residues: CASSIGSGGFQETQYF. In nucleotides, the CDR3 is TGTGCCAGTAGTATAGGAAGCGGGGGATTCCAAGAGACCCAGTACTTC.

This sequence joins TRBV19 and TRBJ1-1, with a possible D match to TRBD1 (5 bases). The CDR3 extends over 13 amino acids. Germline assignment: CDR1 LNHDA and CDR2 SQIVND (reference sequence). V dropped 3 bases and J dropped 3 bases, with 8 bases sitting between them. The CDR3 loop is CASSMGRDTEAFF. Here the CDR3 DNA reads TGTGCCAGTAGTATGGGCAGGGACACTGAAGCTTTCTTT.

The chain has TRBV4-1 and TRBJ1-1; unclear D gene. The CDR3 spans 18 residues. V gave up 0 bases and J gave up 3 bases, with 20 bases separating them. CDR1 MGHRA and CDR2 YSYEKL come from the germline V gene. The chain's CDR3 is CASSQDRLAVRPDTEAFF. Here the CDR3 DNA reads TGCGCCAGCAGCCAAGATCGGTTGGCAGTACGCCCGGACACTGAAGCTTTCTTT.

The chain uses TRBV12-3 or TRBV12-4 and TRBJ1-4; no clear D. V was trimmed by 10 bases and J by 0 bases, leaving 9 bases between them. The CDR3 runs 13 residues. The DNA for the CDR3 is TGTGCCACCCTAAACACAACTAATGAAAAACTGTTTTTT. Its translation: CATLNTTNEKLFF.

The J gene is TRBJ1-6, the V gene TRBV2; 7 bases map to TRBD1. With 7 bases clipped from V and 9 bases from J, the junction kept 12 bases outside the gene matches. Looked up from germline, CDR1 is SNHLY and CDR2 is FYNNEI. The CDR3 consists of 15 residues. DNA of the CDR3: TGTGCCAGCACCCTTGGGTGGGACAGATTTTCACCCCTCCACTTT. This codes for CASTLGWDRFSPLHF.

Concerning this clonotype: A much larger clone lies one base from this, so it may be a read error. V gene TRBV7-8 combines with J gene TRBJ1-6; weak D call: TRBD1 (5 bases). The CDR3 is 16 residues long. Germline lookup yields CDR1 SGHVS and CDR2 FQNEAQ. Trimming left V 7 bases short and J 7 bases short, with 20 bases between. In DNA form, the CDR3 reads TGTGCCAGCATCGCGTCGCCGGGACGAGAAAATTCACCCCTCCACTTT. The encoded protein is CASIASPGRENSPLHF.

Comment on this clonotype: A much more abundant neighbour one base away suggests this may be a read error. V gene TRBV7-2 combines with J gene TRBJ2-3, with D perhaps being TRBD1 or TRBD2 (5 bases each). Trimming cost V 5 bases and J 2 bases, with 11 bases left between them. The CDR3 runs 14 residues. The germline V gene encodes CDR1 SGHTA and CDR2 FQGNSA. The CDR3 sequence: CASSPGRTTDTQYF. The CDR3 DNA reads TGTGCCAGCAGCCCGGGACGGACCACAGATACGCAGTATTTT.